The T cell receptor (beta chain) under discussion was sequenced for a study of T cells after yellow fever vaccination. TCRdb reprocessed the 5' RACE reads via MiXCR and lists one record per CDR3 protein. Altogether over 65,000 distinct CDR3 sequences are present, roughly 15% being singletons, with the ten largest covering 20% to 25%. Study findings and constraints: Most primary-vaccination clones recurred post-booster (around 95% CD4, roughly 87% CD8). CD4 and CD8 compartments shared a small share of clonotypes, likely from convergent recombination.

Germline V CDR1 and CDR2: SGHKS, YYEKEE (reference sequence). This CDR3 is 15 amino acids long. V gave up 0 bases and J gave up 4 bases, with 11 bases separating them. The clonotype originates from a man younger than 30 who received the YFV17D yellow fever vaccine. This material consisted of CD8+ T cells not binding an NS4B(214-222) dextramer, sorted from PBMCs, taken less than 25 days after the first yellow fever vaccination. This chain joins TRBV5-5 and TRBJ1-5; TRBD1 is a possible D gene (6 bases). The CDR3 coding sequence is TGTGCCAGCAGCTTGGCACAGGGAAGGAATCAGCCCCAGCATTTT. Its protein product is CASSLAQGRNQPQHF.